The present T cell receptor (beta chain) was sequenced within a study of blood T cell repertoires in COVID-19. At the level of the study: Researchers got acute and convalescent COVID-19 samples from the United States, Italy and Spain. PBMCs, B-cell-depleted T cells, or T cells were the source of the cDNA or gDNA that made up the material.

V was cut by 5 bases and J by 6 bases, with 15 bases left in between. CDR1 and CDR2 from the germline V gene are SEHNR and FQNEAQ (reference sequence). This CDR3 spans 14 amino acids. Under the authors' procedure: Scientists estimated how many nucleated cells there were by amplifying reference gene primers. Clones were read by immunoSEQ multiplex PCR, and TCRdb kept only the in-frame ones, dropping some. V and J calls and clone size come straight from that table; D and trimming were deduced from the DNA. The table records approximately 46,000 clones, roughly 88% of them present only once. Sequenced sample: peripheral blood. The clonotype originates from a human donor in a cohort sampled during active COVID-19. V is TRBV7-9 and J is TRBJ2-3; tentative D call: TRBD2 (5 bases). The CDR3 protein is CASSHSGGPDTQYF. In DNA, the CDR3 is TGTGCCAGCAGCCATTCCGGAGGTCCCGATACGCAGTATTTT.